The 15 T cell receptor beta chains reported below all come from one sample, sequenced in a study of cytomegalovirus exposure and HLA in healthy donors. The primer mix had 60 Vbeta and 13 Jbeta primers. Profiled with immunoSEQ multiplex PCR; TCRdb holds only in-frame clones, not every one. This sample yields 100,000 to 150,000 clones, of which 65% to 90% are seen a single time; 2% to 2.5% belongs to the top ten. Sequenced: PBMCs. The receptors were gathered from a man younger than 40 in good health and CMV-seronegative.

This clone came up a few times. The chain links TRBV7-9 to TRBJ2-3; D possibly corresponds to TRBD2 (5 bases). Germline-derived CDR1 and CDR2 are SEHNR and FQNEAQ (reference sequence). V lost 1 base to trimming and J lost 1 base, with 12 bases between them. The length of the CDR3 is 16 residues. The CDR3 bases are TGTGCCAGCAGCTTAGTTGTAGCGTCTGGCACAGATACGCAGTATTTT. Its protein is CASSLVVASGTDTQYF.

The rearrangement joins TRBV5-1 to TRBJ2-1; TRBD1 agrees at 9 bases. Losses at the gene ends were 4 bases for V and 3 bases for J; bases not matched to a gene: 5. CDR1 and CDR2 from the germline V gene are SGHRS and YFSETQ. This CDR3 contains 15 residues. The CDR3 nucleotides are TGCGCCAGCAGCCCCAGACAGGGGGGCTACAATGAGCAGTTCTTC. It specifies CASSPRQGGYNEQFF.

This clone occurred a few times. The chain uses TRBV25-1 and TRBJ2-7; 7 positions match TRBD1. From germline, CDR1 is MGHDK and CDR2 SYGVNS. With V trimmed by 2 bases and J by 0 bases, 7 bases remained unmatched. The CDR3 loop spans 16 amino acids. CDR3 loop: CASSERSTGSSYEQYF. The CDR3 DNA reads as TGTGCCAGCAGTGAAAGGTCGACAGGGAGCTCCTACGAGCAGTACTTC.

This chain links TRBV18 with TRBJ2-5; a weak D match, TRBD1 (6 bases). The CDR3 is made up of 12 amino acids. Trimming shortened V by 6 bases and J by 5 bases, and 10 bases separated the two germline ends. Germline lookup yields CDR1 KGHSH and CDR2 LQKENI. CDR3 sequence: CASSSGAETQYF. The CDR3, as DNA: TGTGCCAGCTCGTCAGGGGCGGAGACCCAGTACTTC.

The CDR3 is CASSLSIRLAGEFTDTQYF. DNA for the CDR3: TGTGCCAGCAGTTTATCCATTAGACTAGCGGGGGAGTTCACAGATACGCAGTATTTT. The chain carries TRBV28 and TRBJ2-3; 12 bases fit TRBD2. J gave up 2 bases and V 1 base, and 10 bases lay outside the gene matches. This CDR3 comprises 19 residues. CDR1 is MDHEN, CDR2 SYDVKM, per germline. Complete variable domain (other parts from reference TRBV28 and TRBJ2-3): DVKVTQSSRYLVKRTGEKVFLECVQDMDHENMFWYRQDPGLGLRLIYFSYDVKMKEKGDIPEGYSVSREKKERFSLILESASTNQTSMYLCASSLSIRLAGEFTDTQYFGPGTRLTVL.

This clone is a singleton in its sample. The chain employs TRBV6-1 and TRBJ2-1, with a tentative D call TRBD2 (6 bases). Germline V gene sequence: CDR1 MNHNS, CDR2 SASEGT. The CDR3 covers 15 residues. V was shortened by 10 bases and J by 6 bases, with 22 bases between the two germline ends. CDR3 sequence: CATRRLGGRGNEQFF. The CDR3 DNA sequence: TGTGCCACTCGTCGTCTCGGGGGTAGGGGCAATGAGCAGTTCTTC.

This chain uses TRBV28 with TRBJ1-2; 10 nucleotides match TRBD1. The CDR3 totals 15 residues. Germline CDR1 reads MDHEN; CDR2 reads SYDVKM. The V segment lost 7 bases and the J segment 0 bases; nucleotides outside the gene matches: 5. The CDR3 nucleotides are TGTGCCAGCAAGGGACAGGGGATGCCTAACTATGGCTACACCTTC. Its translation is CASKGQGMPNYGYTF.

V is TRBV4-1 and J is TRBJ2-2; 9 bases line up with TRBD1. This CDR3 spans 16 amino acids. After removal of 0 bases from V and 4 bases from J, the junction contained 3 bases not matched to a gene. Germline values: CDR1 MGHRA, CDR2 YSYEKL. The CDR3 sequence is CASSQDDRGVTGELFF. The CDR3 region has the DNA TGCGCCAGCAGCCAAGATGACAGGGGGGTCACCGGGGAGCTGTTTTTT.

J is TRBJ2-7 and V is TRBV28, with D perhaps matching TRBD1 (6 bases). Germline V gene data show CDR1 as MDHEN and CDR2 as SYDVKM. This CDR3 is 15 amino acids long. V lost 0 bases and J 1 base, leaving 10 bases between the germline ends. The CDR3 sequence: CASSLWGDRSYEQYF. Written as DNA, the CDR3 is TGTGCCAGCAGTTTATGGGGTGACAGGTCCTACGAGCAGTACTTC.

The V gene is TRBV5-1, the J gene TRBJ1-2; TRBD1 matches at 7 bases. J gave up 7 bases and V 2 bases, and 5 bases lay outside the gene matches. The length of the CDR3 is 13 residues. Germline CDR1 is SGHRS and CDR2 is YFSETQ. This CDR3 reads CASSFSGQLGYTF. CDR3 DNA sequence: TGCGCCAGCAGCTTTTCGGGACAGCTTGGCTACACCTTC.

This chain joins TRBV2 and TRBJ2-1; 9 nucleotides line up with TRBD1. In germline, CDR1 is SNHLY, CDR2 FYNNEI. There are 14 residues in the CDR3. Losses at the gene ends were 9 bases for V and 7 bases for J; bases not matched to a gene: 10. This chain's CDR3 is CASNRGQGTNEQFF. CDR3 nucleotide sequence: TGTGCCAGTAATCGGGGACAGGGTACGAATGAGCAGTTCTTC.

The chain is built from TRBV11-2 and TRBJ1-6, with D uncertain. The CDR3 length is 15 residues. Germline V gene lookup returns CDR1 SGHAT and CDR2 FQNNGV. V gave up 0 bases and J gave up 4 bases, with 7 bases separating them. CDR3 loop: CASSLDAGYNSPLHF. CDR3 bases: TGTGCCAGCAGCTTAGATGCGGGGTATAATTCACCCCTCCACTTT.

In its sample, this clone was seen once. J is TRBJ1-1 and V is TRBV6-5; possible D gene TRBD1, 6 bases. The germline V and J ends were trimmed by 6 bases and 5 bases, with 16 bases remaining between them. The germline CDR1 and CDR2 sequences are MNHEY and SVGAGI. This CDR3 is built from 14 residues. CDR3 in DNA: TGTGCCAGCAGAACGACAGGCCGAGGGACTGAAGCTTTCTTT. This gives the protein CASRTTGRGTEAFF.

V is TRBV4-3 and J is TRBJ2-5; D ambiguous. The J call may be wrong; the DNA end is better matched by TRBJ2-7. In germline, CDR1 is LGHNA, CDR2 YSLEER. This CDR3 contains 15 residues. CDR3 DNA: TGCGCCAGCAGCCAAGAATCAGGCGCTATCTACGAGCAGTACTTC. It translates to CASSQESGAIYEQYF.

This clone was seen just once. This chain connects TRBV5-1 to TRBJ1-6; 7 positions match TRBD1. Germline V lookup: CDR1 SGHRS, CDR2 YFSETQ. CDR3 length: 17 amino acids. Losses at the gene ends were 4 bases for V and 0 bases for J; bases not matched to a gene: 7. The CDR3 loop is CASSIGTESSYNSPLHF. The CDR3 nucleotides read TGCGCCAGCAGCATAGGGACAGAGAGCTCCTATAATTCACCCCTCCACTTT.